This is a list of T cell receptor beta chains from one sample in a study of graft-versus-host responses after intestinal transplantation. Assay: immunoSEQ multiplex PCR; the TCRdb copy retains only in-frame clones and omits some. The sample holds 6,000 to 8,500 clones, more than 30% seen once. The sample in question was alloreactive CD4+ T cells from a mixed lymphocyte reaction culture, obtained before transplantation. The source of these receptors is a human patient who was an organ donor for intestinal transplantation. CDR3s include the opening cysteine and the closing phenylalanine or tryptophan. Fields, in order: CDR3 protein, CDR3 DNA, D gene, clone size, J gene, V gene. The D gene is left open where the match is weak. Expanded clones get a size class; other rows say once, few or many, or leave the size out.

CDR3aa: CASSPFTMFNEQFF
CDR3nt: TGTGCCAGCAGCCCATTCACTATGTTCAATGAGCAGTTCTTC
d_gene: NA
abundance: NA
j_gene: TRBJ2-1
v_gene: TRBV6-5

CDR3aa: CASRKRGRVYSGANVLTF
CDR3nt: TGTGCCAGCAGAAAAAGGGGGCGTGTTTATTCTGGGGCCAACGTCCTGACTTTC
d_gene: TRBD1
abundance: NA
j_gene: TRBJ2-6
v_gene: TRBV28

CDR3aa: CASSLAGTYYEQYF
CDR3nt: TGTGCCAGCAGTTTAGCCGGGACATACTACGAGCAGTACTTC
d_gene: NA
abundance: few
j_gene: TRBJ2-7
v_gene: TRBV28

CDR3aa: CASSENRGDYGYTF
CDR3nt: TGTGCCAGCAGTGAAAACAGGGGAGACTATGGCTACACCTTC
d_gene: TRBD1
abundance: few
j_gene: TRBJ1-2
v_gene: TRBV2

CDR3aa: CASSQSVRREPQHF
CDR3nt: TGCGCCAGCAGTCAATCTGTTAGGAGAGAGCCCCAGCATTTT
d_gene: NA
abundance: NA
j_gene: TRBJ1-5
v_gene: TRBV23-1

CDR3aa: CASSLQETQYF
CDR3nt: TGTGCCAGCAGTCTGCAAGAGACCCAGTACTTC
d_gene: NA
abundance: NA
j_gene: TRBJ2-5
v_gene: TRBV2

CDR3aa: CASSQTPGQGSSGNTIYF
CDR3nt: TGCGCCAGCAGCCAGACCCCAGGACAGGGGAGCTCTGGAAACACCATATATTTT
d_gene: TRBD1
abundance: NA
j_gene: TRBJ1-3
v_gene: TRBV4-1

CDR3aa: CSAPGGRLPNF
CDR3nt: TGCAGTGCTCCGGGTGGAAGGCTACCCAACTTC
d_gene: NA
abundance: few
j_gene: TRBJ2-7
v_gene: TRBV20-1

CDR3aa: CASTRDREETQYF
CDR3nt: TGTGCCAGCACCCGGGACAGAGAAGAGACCCAGTACTTC
d_gene: TRBD1
abundance: few
j_gene: TRBJ2-5
v_gene: TRBV4-2

CDR3aa: CASSPTPNYGYTF
CDR3nt: TGTGCCAGCAGCCCGACACCCAACTATGGCTACACCTTC
d_gene: NA
abundance: few
j_gene: TRBJ1-2
v_gene: TRBV28

CDR3aa: CASSWDSRETQYF
CDR3nt: TGCGCCAGCAGCTGGGACAGTCGAGAGACCCAGTACTTC
d_gene: TRBD1
abundance: NA
j_gene: TRBJ2-5
v_gene: TRBV5-1

CDR3aa: CASSPRAGGGNSPLHF
CDR3nt: TGCGCCAGCAGCCCCAGGGCGGGGGGTGGAAATTCACCCCTCCACTTT
d_gene: NA
abundance: medium-sized
j_gene: TRBJ1-6
v_gene: TRBV4-1

CDR3aa: CASALREYTGELFF
CDR3nt: TGTGCCAGCGCCTTAAGGGAGTACACCGGGGAGCTGTTTTTT
d_gene: NA
abundance: few
j_gene: TRBJ2-2
v_gene: TRBV6-6

CDR3aa: CASSVGTVGGANVLTF
CDR3nt: TGTGCCAGTAGTGTAGGGACAGTCGGTGGGGCCAACGTCCTGACTTTC
d_gene: TRBD1
abundance: large
j_gene: TRBJ2-6
v_gene: TRBV19

CDR3aa: CASSHPGTSGRAAYNEQFF
CDR3nt: TGCGCCAGCAGCCATCCAGGGACTAGCGGGAGGGCCGCCTACAATGAGCAGTTCTTC
d_gene: TRBD2
abundance: NA
j_gene: TRBJ2-1
v_gene: TRBV4-1

CDR3aa: CASSHLEGDRSYNEQFF
CDR3nt: TGTGCCAGCAGTCACCTGGAGGGGGACAGGTCCTACAATGAGCAGTTCTTC
d_gene: TRBD1
abundance: few
j_gene: TRBJ2-1
v_gene: TRBV28

CDR3aa: CASSVETGIYEQYF
CDR3nt: TGTGCCAGCTCAGTCGAGACGGGAATCTACGAGCAGTACTTC
d_gene: NA
abundance: NA
j_gene: TRBJ2-7
v_gene: TRBV18

CDR3aa: CASSRLGRGGQPQHF
CDR3nt: TGTGCCAGCAGCAGATTGGGGAGGGGAGGCCAGCCCCAGCATTTT
d_gene: NA
abundance: NA
j_gene: TRBJ1-5
v_gene: TRBV2

CDR3aa: CASLLWGGRSEQFF
CDR3nt: TGTGCCAGCCTCCTCTGGGGGGGAAGGAGTGAGCAGTTCTTC
d_gene: TRBD2
abundance: NA
j_gene: TRBJ2-1
v_gene: TRBV6-4

CDR3aa: CATRGAGGAYTQYF
CDR3nt: TGTGCCACCCGGGGAGCGGGAGGCGCATATACGCAGTATTTT
d_gene: TRBD2
abundance: NA
j_gene: TRBJ2-3
v_gene: TRBV28

CDR3aa: CSVGRGGRETQYF
CDR3nt: TGCAGCGTTGGGAGGGGGGGGAGAGAGACCCAGTACTTC
d_gene: NA
abundance: NA
j_gene: TRBJ2-5
v_gene: TRBV29-1

CDR3aa: CASRRTGTSNQPQHF
CDR3nt: TGTGCCAGCAGAAGGACAGGAACTAGCAATCAGCCCCAGCATTTT
d_gene: TRBD1
abundance: medium-sized
j_gene: TRBJ1-5
v_gene: TRBV28

CDR3aa: CAWGERGAESYEQYF
CDR3nt: TGTGCCTGGGGAGAGCGGGGCGCCGAGTCCTACGAGCAGTACTTC
d_gene: TRBD2
abundance: few
j_gene: TRBJ2-7
v_gene: TRBV30

CDR3aa: CASMGPGLTYEQYF
CDR3nt: TGTGCCAGTATGGGACCGGGACTAACCTACGAGCAGTACTTC
d_gene: TRBD2
abundance: NA
j_gene: TRBJ2-7
v_gene: TRBV19

CDR3aa: CASSLIAEYNEQFF
CDR3nt: TGTGCCAGCAGTCTCATAGCGGAGTACAATGAGCAGTTCTTC
d_gene: NA
abundance: few
j_gene: TRBJ2-1
v_gene: TRBV28

CDR3aa: CASSLGAGGRETQYF
CDR3nt: TGTGCCAGCAGCTTAGGAGCGGGGGGCAGGGAGACCCAGTACTTC
d_gene: TRBD2
abundance: medium-sized
j_gene: TRBJ2-5
v_gene: TRBV7-8

CDR3aa: CASSLGGEAGELFF
CDR3nt: TGTGCCAGCAGCTTGGGAGGGGAGGCCGGGGAGCTGTTTTTT
d_gene: TRBD2
abundance: few
j_gene: TRBJ2-2
v_gene: TRBV7-9

CDR3aa: CASSADSGQGTQYF
CDR3nt: TGTGCCAGCAGCGCGGACTCGGGTCAAGGGACCCAGTACTTC
d_gene: NA
abundance: few
j_gene: TRBJ2-5
v_gene: TRBV9

CDR3aa: CASRGTPGHRAGEQYF
CDR3nt: TGTGCCAGCAGAGGAACGCCGGGACACCGGGCGGGCGAGCAGTACTTC
d_gene: NA
abundance: few
j_gene: TRBJ2-7
v_gene: TRBV5-4

CDR3aa: CASYLGGRPLHF
CDR3nt: TGTGCCAGTTATCTGGGTGGGAGGCCCCTCCACTTT
d_gene: NA
abundance: medium-sized
j_gene: TRBJ1-6
v_gene: TRBV27

CDR3aa: CASNRMDRGLGYTF
CDR3nt: TGTGCCAGCAATCGAATGGACAGGGGCCTCGGCTACACCTTC
d_gene: TRBD1
abundance: NA
j_gene: TRBJ1-2
v_gene: TRBV19

CDR3aa: CASSLGLAGSYNEQFF
CDR3nt: TGTGCCAGCAGCTTAGGCCTAGCGGGGTCCTACAATGAGCAGTTCTTC
d_gene: TRBD2
abundance: NA
j_gene: TRBJ2-1
v_gene: TRBV7-2

CDR3aa: CASSLLTSEIIYNEQFF
CDR3nt: TGTGCCAGCAGCTTATTGACTAGCGAAATAATCTACAATGAGCAGTTCTTC
d_gene: TRBD2
abundance: few
j_gene: TRBJ2-1
v_gene: TRBV11-3

CDR3aa: CASSETVTGYEQYF
CDR3nt: TGTGCCAGTAGTGAGACAGTGACGGGCTACGAGCAGTACTTC
d_gene: NA
abundance: few
j_gene: TRBJ2-7
v_gene: TRBV19

CDR3aa: CASSSPPARGGQETQYF
CDR3nt: TGTGCCAGCAGCTCCCCCCCGGCTCGGGGGGGCCAAGAGACCCAGTACTTC
d_gene: TRBD2
abundance: NA
j_gene: TRBJ2-5
v_gene: TRBV5-8

CDR3aa: CASSLVPDYGYTF
CDR3nt: TGCGCCAGCAGCTTGGTACCAGACTATGGCTACACCTTC
d_gene: NA
abundance: NA
j_gene: TRBJ1-2
v_gene: TRBV5-1

CDR3aa: CASSSGLAGTDTQYF
CDR3nt: TGCGCCAGCAGCTCGGGACTAGCGGGCACAGATACGCAGTATTTT
d_gene: TRBD2
abundance: few
j_gene: TRBJ2-3
v_gene: TRBV5-1

CDR3aa: CASREIPADTIYF
CDR3nt: TGTGCCAGCAGAGAGATTCCAGCGGACACCATATATTTT
d_gene: NA
abundance: medium-sized
j_gene: TRBJ1-3
v_gene: TRBV6-1

CDR3aa: CASSHGLAGTTDTQYF
CDR3nt: TGTGCCAGCTCACACGGACTAGCGGGAACCACAGATACGCAGTATTTT
d_gene: TRBD2
abundance: NA
j_gene: TRBJ2-3
v_gene: TRBV18

CDR3aa: CASSVQASGVTYEQYF
CDR3nt: TGTGCCAGCAGCGTCCAGGCTAGCGGGGTGACCTACGAGCAGTACTTC
d_gene: TRBD2
abundance: few
j_gene: TRBJ2-7
v_gene: TRBV4-2

CDR3aa: CASSLWPRASGRVGNEQFF
CDR3nt: TGTGCCAGCAGCTTATGGCCCCGAGCCAGCGGGAGGGTCGGCAATGAGCAGTTCTTC
d_gene: TRBD2
abundance: NA
j_gene: TRBJ2-1
v_gene: TRBV7-3

CDR3aa: CASASQGRSQPQHF
CDR3nt: TGTGCCAGCGCGTCACAGGGACGGAGTCAGCCCCAGCATTTT
d_gene: NA
abundance: few
j_gene: TRBJ1-5
v_gene: TRBV2